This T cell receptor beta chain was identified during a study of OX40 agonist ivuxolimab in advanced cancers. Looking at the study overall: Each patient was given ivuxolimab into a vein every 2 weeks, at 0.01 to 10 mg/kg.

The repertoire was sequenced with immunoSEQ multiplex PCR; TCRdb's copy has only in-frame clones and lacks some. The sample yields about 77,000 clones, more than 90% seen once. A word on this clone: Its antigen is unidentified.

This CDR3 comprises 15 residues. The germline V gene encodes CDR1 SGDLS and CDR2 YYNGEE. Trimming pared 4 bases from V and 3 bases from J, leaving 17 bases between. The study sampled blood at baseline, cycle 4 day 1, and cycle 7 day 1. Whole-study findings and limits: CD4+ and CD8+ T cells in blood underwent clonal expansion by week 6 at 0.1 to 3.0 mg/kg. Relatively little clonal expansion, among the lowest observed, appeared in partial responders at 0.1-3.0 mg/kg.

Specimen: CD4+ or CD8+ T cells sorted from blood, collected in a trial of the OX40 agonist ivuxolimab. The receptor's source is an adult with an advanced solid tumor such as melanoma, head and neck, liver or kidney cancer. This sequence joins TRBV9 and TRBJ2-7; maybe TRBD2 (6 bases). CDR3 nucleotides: TGTGCCAGCAGCTCCCACGGGGGTCTCGGCTACGAGCAGTACTTC. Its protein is CASSSHGGLGYEQYF.